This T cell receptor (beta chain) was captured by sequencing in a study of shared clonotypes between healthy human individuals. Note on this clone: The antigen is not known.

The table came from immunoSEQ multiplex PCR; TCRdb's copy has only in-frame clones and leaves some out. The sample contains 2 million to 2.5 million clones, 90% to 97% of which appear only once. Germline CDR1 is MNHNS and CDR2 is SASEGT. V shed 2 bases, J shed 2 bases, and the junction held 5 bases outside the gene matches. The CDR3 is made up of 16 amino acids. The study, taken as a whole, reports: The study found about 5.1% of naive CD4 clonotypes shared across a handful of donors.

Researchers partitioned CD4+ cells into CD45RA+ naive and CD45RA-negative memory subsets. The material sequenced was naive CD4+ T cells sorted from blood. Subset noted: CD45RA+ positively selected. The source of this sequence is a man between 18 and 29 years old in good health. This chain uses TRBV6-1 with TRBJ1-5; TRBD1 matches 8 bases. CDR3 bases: TGTGCCAGCAGTGAACAGGGGGCGACTGGCAATCAGCCCCAGCATTTT. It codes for CASSEQGATGNQPQHF.